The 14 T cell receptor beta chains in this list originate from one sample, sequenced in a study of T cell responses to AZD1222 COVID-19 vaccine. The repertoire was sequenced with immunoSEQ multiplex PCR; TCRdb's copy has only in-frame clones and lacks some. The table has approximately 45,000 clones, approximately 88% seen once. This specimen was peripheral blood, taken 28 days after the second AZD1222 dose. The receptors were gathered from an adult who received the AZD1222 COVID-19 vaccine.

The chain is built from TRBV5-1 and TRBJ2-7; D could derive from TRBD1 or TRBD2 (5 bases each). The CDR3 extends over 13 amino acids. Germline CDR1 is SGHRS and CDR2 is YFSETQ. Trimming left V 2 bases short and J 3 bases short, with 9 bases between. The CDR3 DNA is TGCGCCAGCAGCTTCCGGGGCGGCTACGAGCAGTACTTC. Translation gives CASSFRGGYEQYF.

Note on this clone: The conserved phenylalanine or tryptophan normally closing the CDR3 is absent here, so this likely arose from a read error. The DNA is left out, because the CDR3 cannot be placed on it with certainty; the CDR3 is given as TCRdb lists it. Here the CDR3 reads CASSYPGQGI. The V gene is TRBV19, the J gene TRBJ2-7; the DNA was not compared with TRBD1, the D call given in the table. Germline-derived CDR1 and CDR2 are LNHDA and SQIVND (reference sequence). The length of the CDR3 is 10 amino acids, counting both ends.

The CDR3: CASSRAGRNEQYF. In DNA form, the CDR3 reads TGTGCCAGCTCCCGAGCTGGAAGGAACGAGCAGTACTTC. V usage is TRBV18 and J usage is TRBJ2-7; D is undetermined. This CDR3 has 13 residues. CDR1 and CDR2 from the germline V gene are KGHSH and LQKENI. Trimming removed 6 bases at V and 5 bases at J, with 14 bases between.

CDR3 amino acids: CASSVGTVNGYTF. CDR3 DNA sequence: TGTGCCAGCAGCGTCGGGACAGTAAACGGCTACACCTTC. The V gene is TRBV9, the J gene TRBJ1-2; 7 bases match TRBD1. The CDR3 runs 13 residues. V trimming: 2 bases; J trimming: 8 bases; junction bases outside the gene matches: 6. Germline loops: CDR1 SGDLS, CDR2 YYNGEE.

The CDR3 nucleotides are TGCGCCAGCAGCTTGGGGTTCCGGGACACCCAACTCACAGATACGCAGTATTTT. Protein: CASSLGFRDTQLTDTQYF. The J gene is TRBJ2-3, the V gene TRBV5-1, with a possible D match to TRBD1 (6 bases). CDR1 is SGHRS, CDR2 YFSETQ, per germline. The CDR3 has 18 amino acids. Trimming removed 0 bases from V and 2 bases from J, with 19 bases in between.

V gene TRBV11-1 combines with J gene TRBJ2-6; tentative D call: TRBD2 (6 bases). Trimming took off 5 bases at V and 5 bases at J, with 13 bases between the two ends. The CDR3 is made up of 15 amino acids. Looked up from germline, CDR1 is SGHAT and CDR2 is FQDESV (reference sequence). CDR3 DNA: TGTGCCAGCAGCGAAGGGACTTCTAGGGCCAACGTCCTGACTTTC. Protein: CASSEGTSRANVLTF.

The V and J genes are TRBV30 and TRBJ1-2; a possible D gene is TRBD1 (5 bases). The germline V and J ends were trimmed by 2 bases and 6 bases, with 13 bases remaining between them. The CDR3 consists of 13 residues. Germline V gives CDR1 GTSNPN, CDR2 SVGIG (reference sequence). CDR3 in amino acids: CAWSSRGFNGYTF. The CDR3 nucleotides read TGTGCCTGGAGTTCGAGGGGTTTTAATGGCTACACCTTC.

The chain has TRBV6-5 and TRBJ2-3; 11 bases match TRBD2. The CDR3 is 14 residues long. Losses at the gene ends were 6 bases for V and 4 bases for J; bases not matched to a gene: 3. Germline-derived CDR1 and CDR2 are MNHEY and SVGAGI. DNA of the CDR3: TGTGCCAGCAGCTTAGCGGGAGGGCCAGATACGCAGTATTTT. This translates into CASSLAGGPDTQYF.

The CDR3 nucleotides read TGTGCCAGCAGCCAAGATACTAGCTATGAGCAGTTCTTC. Its protein is CASSQDTSYEQFF. V usage is TRBV4-2 and J usage is TRBJ2-1, with D tentatively TRBD2 (6 bases). V lost 0 bases and J 8 bases, leaving 8 bases between the germline ends. Germline-derived CDR1 and CDR2 are LGHNA and YNFKEQ. This CDR3 region has 13 residues.

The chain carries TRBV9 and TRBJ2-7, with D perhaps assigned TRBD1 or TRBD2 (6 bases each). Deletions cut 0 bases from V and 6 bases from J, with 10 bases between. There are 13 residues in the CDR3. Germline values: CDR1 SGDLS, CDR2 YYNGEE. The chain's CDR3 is CASSVVGGSEQYF. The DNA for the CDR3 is TGTGCCAGCAGCGTAGTCGGGGGCTCCGAGCAGTACTTC.

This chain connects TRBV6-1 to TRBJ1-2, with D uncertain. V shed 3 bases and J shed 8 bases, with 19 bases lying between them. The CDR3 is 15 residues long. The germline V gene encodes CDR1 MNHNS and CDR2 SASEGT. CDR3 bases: TGTGCCAGCAGTGACCCCAGACGAGATTTACGGGGCTACACCTTC. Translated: CASSDPRRDLRGYTF.

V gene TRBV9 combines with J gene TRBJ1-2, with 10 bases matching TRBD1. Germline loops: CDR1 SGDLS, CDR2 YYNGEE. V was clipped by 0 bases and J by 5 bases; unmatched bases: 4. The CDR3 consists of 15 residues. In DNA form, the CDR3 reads TGTGCCAGCAGCGTAGACGGACAGGGGGATTATGGCTACACCTTC. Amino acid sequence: CASSVDGQGDYGYTF.

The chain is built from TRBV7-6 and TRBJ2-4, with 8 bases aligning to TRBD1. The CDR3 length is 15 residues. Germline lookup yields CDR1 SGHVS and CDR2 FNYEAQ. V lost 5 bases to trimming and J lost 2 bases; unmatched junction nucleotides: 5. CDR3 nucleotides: TGTGCCAGCAGCATGACAGGGGAGTCCAAAAACATTCAGTACTTC. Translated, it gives CASSMTGESKNIQYF.

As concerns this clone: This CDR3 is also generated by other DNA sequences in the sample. The CDR3 spells CASSPTRGQPQHF. CDR3 nucleotide sequence: TGTGCCAGCAGCCCGACTAGGGGCCAGCCCCAGCATTTT. The chain carries TRBV7-3 and TRBJ1-5; TRBD1 is a possible D gene (5 bases). Looked up from germline, CDR1 is SGHTA and CDR2 is FQGTGA. Trimming left V 5 bases short and J 7 bases short, with 12 bases between. The CDR3 runs to 13 residues. Filled out from reference TRBV7-3 and TRBJ1-5, the complete variable domain reads GAGVSQTPSNKVTEKGKYVELRCDPISGHTALYWYRQSLGQGPEFLIYFQGTGAADDSGLPNDRFFAVRPEGSVSTLKIQRTERGDSAVYLCASSPTRGQPQHFGDGTRLSIL.